A single sample gave rise to the 26 T cell receptor beta chains below, sequenced in a study of T cells in localized non-small cell lung cancer. The method was immunoSEQ multiplex PCR; TCRdb's version includes in-frame clones alone and lacks a portion of them. The top ten clones hold 25% to 30% of a sample with about 24,000 clones, about 88% of them seen once. The sample was peripheral blood, taken before any cancer treatment. Every receptor here comes from a male donor at least 60 years old with stage I squamous cell lung carcinoma.

The gene calls are TRBV5-4 and TRBJ1-2; TRBD1 aligns across 9 bases. The junction had 3 bases not matched to a gene; V was cut back by 5 bases and J by 1 base. This CDR3 has 14 amino acids. CDR1 is SGHNT, CDR2 YYREEE, per germline (reference sequence). The CDR3 bases are TGTGCCAGCAGGAAGGACAGGGGTAACTATGGCTACACCTTC. Its translation: CASRKDRGNYGYTF.

This clone has just one count. This rearrangement joins TRBV10-3 to TRBJ2-7; D unresolved. Trimming stripped 0 bases from V and 7 bases from J, with 13 bases between. From germline, CDR1 is ENHRY and CDR2 SYGVKD. This CDR3 has 14 residues. Here the CDR3 reads CAISESRDGREQYF. Written as DNA, the CDR3 is TGTGCCATCAGTGAGTCAAGGGATGGGCGTGAGCAGTACTTC.

CDR3 region: CASSPPSPSTDTQYF. The DNA for the CDR3 is TGTGCCAGCAGCCCCCCAAGTCCCAGCACAGATACGCAGTATTTT. V gene TRBV7-2 combines with J gene TRBJ2-3; D uncertain. CDR3 length equals 15 residues. The V end was cut by 5 bases, the J end by 0 bases, with 12 bases between. Germline values: CDR1 SGHTA, CDR2 FQGNSA.

This clone was found a few times. The chain carries TRBV7-9 and TRBJ1-6; 7 bases map to TRBD1. CDR3 length equals 13 residues. Trimming cost V 3 bases and J 8 bases; bases outside gene matches: 1. Germline values: CDR1 SEHNR, CDR2 FQNEAQ (reference sequence). The CDR3 here is CASSFQGDSPLHF. The CDR3 DNA reads as TGTGCCAGCAGCTTTCAGGGGGATTCACCCCTCCACTTT. The full variable domain, rest sourced from reference TRBV7-9 and TRBJ1-6, is DTGVSQNPRHKITKRGQNVTFRCDPISEHNRLYWYRQTLGQGPEFLTYFQNEAQLEKSRLLSDRFSAERPKGSFSTLEIQRTEQGDSAMYLCASSFQGDSPLHFGNGTRLTVT.

The chain links TRBV19 to TRBJ2-1, with TRBD2 matching 14 bases. Trimming took 5 bases from V and 7 from J; bases not matched to a gene: 4. The CDR3 is 15 residues long. The V gene's germline CDR1 is LNHDA and CDR2 SQIVND (reference sequence). This CDR3 is CASSLGTSGSNEQFF. The CDR3 nucleotides are TGTGCCAGTAGTTTAGGGACTAGCGGGAGTAATGAGCAGTTCTTC.

The J gene is TRBJ2-3, the V gene TRBV2, with unresolved D. Trimming took off 8 bases at V and 4 bases at J, with 13 bases between the two ends. The length of the CDR3 is 13 residues. Germline loops: CDR1 SNHLY, CDR2 FYNNEI. CDR3 nucleotide sequence: TGTGCCAGCCATCAGACCCGCCCAGATACGCAGTATTTT. It translates to CASHQTRPDTQYF.

For this clone: At one end the junction does not follow the germline gene, possibly because of a read error. The V call is TRBV7-7, the J call TRBJ2-5; no firm D call. This CDR3 contains 12 residues. The germline V gene encodes CDR1 SSHAT and CDR2 FNYEAQ (reference sequence). CDR3 coding DNA: TGTGCTAGCAGCACCTCCGGGGAGACCCAGTACTTC. It encodes CASSTSGETQYF.

V gene TRBV5-5 combines with J gene TRBJ2-1; 13 bases fit TRBD2. Germline-derived CDR1 and CDR2 are SGHKS and YYEKEE (reference sequence). CDR3 length: 17 residues. Unmatched junction bases numbered 7, after V lost 2 bases and J lost 5 bases. CDR3 in amino acids: CASSFKRTSGGHNEQFF. The CDR3 coding sequence is TGTGCCAGCAGCTTCAAAAGGACTAGCGGGGGACACAATGAGCAGTTCTTC.

The rearrangement links TRBV2 to TRBJ2-5; D possibly uses TRBD1 or TRBD2 (6 bases each). The germline V gene encodes CDR1 SNHLY and CDR2 FYNNEI. The CDR3 is 13 residues long. Trimming pared 4 bases from V and 8 bases from J, leaving 14 bases between. DNA of the CDR3: TGTGCCAGCAGTGCGGGGGCCGATGACACCCAGTACTTC. It translates to CASSAGADDTQYF.

By share of the sample, this clone is medium-sized. The V call is TRBV21-1, the J call TRBJ1-1. TRBV21-1 counts as a pseudogene. The CDR3 totals 14 residues. CDR3 nucleotide sequence: TGTGCCAGCAGCAAAGGATACGGGCTTACTGAAGCTTTCTTT. This encodes CASSKGYGLTEAFF.

The chain links TRBV19 to TRBJ2-5; tentative D call: TRBD2 (5 bases). The CDR3 is made up of 13 amino acids. V lost 9 bases and J 2 bases, leaving 13 bases between the germline ends. Germline V gene data show CDR1 as LNHDA and CDR2 as SQIVND (reference sequence). The CDR3 sequence: CARTRSGQETQYF. CDR3 sequence (DNA): TGTGCCAGGACACGGTCGGGGCAAGAGACCCAGTACTTC.

This rearrangement joins TRBV9 to TRBJ2-1; D call uncertain. Trimming left V 3 bases short and J 1 base short, with 11 bases between. The length of the CDR3 is 15 residues. Germline values: CDR1 SGDLS, CDR2 YYNGEE. The CDR3 DNA follows: TGTGCCAGCAGCGCATTAGATTTTTCCTACAATGAGCAGTTCTTC. Encoded protein: CASSALDFSYNEQFF.

V and J are TRBV4-3 and TRBJ2-1; 8 nucleotides match TRBD2. The CDR3 consists of 15 residues. Germline V CDR1 and CDR2: LGHNA, YSLEER. Trimming at V came to 0 bases and at J to 6 bases, leaving 4 bases not matched to a gene. CDR3 bases: TGCGCCAGCAGCCAAGATGGACTAGCCATCAATGAGCAGTTCTTC. Amino acids: CASSQDGLAINEQFF.

The chain uses TRBV18 and TRBJ2-2; D perhaps matches TRBD2 (6 bases). The CDR3 length is 15 residues. Germline V gene data show CDR1 as KGHSH and CDR2 as LQKENI. The ends were cut back, 2 bases at V and 7 bases at J, with 14 bases in the middle. CDR3 in DNA: TGTGCCAGCTCACCAACCGGGACTCGCGACGGGGAGCTGTTTTTT. Translated, it gives CASSPTGTRDGELFF.

This sequence joins TRBV2 and TRBJ1-1; D call uncertain. Trimming took off 7 bases at V and 7 bases at J, with 19 bases between the two ends. The CDR3 spans 14 residues. Germline V gives CDR1 SNHLY, CDR2 FYNNEI. The CDR3 bases are TGTGCCAGCAAGGTGGCCGCACCGTTTTTTGAAGCTTTCTTT. Translated, it gives CASKVAAPFFEAFF.

J is TRBJ2-1 and V is TRBV6-5; no clear D gene. This CDR3 has 15 amino acids. Germline V gene sequence: CDR1 MNHEY, CDR2 SVGAGI. The germline V and J ends were trimmed by 0 bases and 7 bases, with 13 bases remaining between them. The CDR3 loop reads CASSYSRLAGNEQFF. The CDR3 DNA sequence: TGTGCCAGCAGTTACTCAAGACTCGCCGGGAATGAGCAGTTCTTC.

A single count supports this clone. The chain combines TRBV30 with TRBJ2-7, with D perhaps TRBD1 or TRBD2 (5 bases each). This CDR3 has 13 amino acids. V was shortened by 0 bases and J by 3 bases, with 9 bases between the two germline ends. Germline V lookup: CDR1 GTSNPN, CDR2 SVGIG (reference sequence). CDR3 coding DNA: TGTGCCTGGAGTGTGGGGGAGCTCTACGAGCAGTACTTC. Protein: CAWSVGELYEQYF.

The chain is built from TRBV18 and TRBJ1-5; D might be TRBD1 (5 bases). Germline CDR1 KGHSH, CDR2 LQKENI. The CDR3 has 15 amino acids. The germline V and J ends were trimmed by 3 bases and 5 bases, with 14 bases remaining between them. The CDR3 spells CASSPPGGADQPQHF. The DNA for the CDR3 is TGTGCCAGCTCACCCCCTGGAGGGGCGGATCAGCCCCAGCATTTT.

V is TRBV4-1 and J is TRBJ2-2; no firm D call. The germline gives CDR1 MGHRA, CDR2 YSYEKL. Trimming stripped 4 bases from V and 5 bases from J, with 20 bases between. The CDR3 sequence is 17 residues long. The CDR3 DNA is TGCGCCAGCAGCCCGCTCGACTTGGGTTTTTCGACCGGGGAGCTGTTTTTT. Protein: CASSPLDLGFSTGELFF.

As to this clone: A junction end diverges from the germline sequence, so it may reflect a read error. The chain couples TRBV6-5 to TRBJ2-2, with D uncertain. This CDR3 is 15 amino acids long. The V gene's germline CDR1 is MNHEY and CDR2 SVGAGI. CDR3 loop: CASSRGQVNAGELFF. In nucleotides, the CDR3 is TGTGCCAGCAGCCGCGGTCAGGTGAACGCCGGGGAGCTGTTTTTT.

V usage is TRBV5-6 and J usage is TRBJ1-3; 9 bases map to TRBD1. The CDR3 loop spans 16 amino acids. In germline, CDR1 is SGHDT, CDR2 YYEEEE. J gave up 2 bases and V 4 bases, and 7 bases lay outside the gene matches. The CDR3 sequence: CASSHMGQGAGNTIYF. In nucleotides, the CDR3 is TGTGCCAGCAGCCATATGGGACAGGGAGCTGGAAACACCATATATTTT.

This clone has a handful of counts. The chain joins TRBV11-2 to TRBJ2-3; D is possibly TRBD2 (6 bases). CDR1 is SGHAT and CDR2 is FQNNGV in the germline V gene. V lost 1 base and J lost 1, with 12 bases in between. The CDR3 consists of 16 residues. The CDR3 DNA reads as TGTGCCAGCAGCTTAGGATTTGCTAGCGGCACAGATACGCAGTATTTT. This encodes CASSLGFASGTDTQYF. Looking up the rest from reference TRBV11-2 and TRBJ2-3 gives the full variable domain: EAGVAQSPRYKIIEKRQSVAFWCNPISGHATLYWYQQILGQGPKLLIQFQNNGVVDDSQLPKDRFSAERLKGVDSTLKIQPAKLEDSAVYLCASSLGFASGTDTQYFGPGTRLTVL.

The chain is built from TRBV29-1 and TRBJ2-7, with 10 bases that match TRBD1. CDR3 length: 11 residues. Germline values: CDR1 SQVTM, CDR2 ANQGSEA. The V gene end was trimmed by 7 bases and the J gene end by 13 bases; junction bases not matched to a gene: 10. CDR3 coding DNA: TGCAGCGCTGGGGACAGGGGTAGACATTACTTC. Encoded protein: CSAGDRGRHYF.

This clone was detected only once. The chain combines TRBV6-5 with TRBJ2-7; D not resolved. The CDR3 extends over 15 amino acids. Germline V gives CDR1 MNHEY, CDR2 SVGAGI. V lost 4 bases to trimming and J lost 2 bases, with 15 bases between them. The CDR3 reads CASSSWTTGAYEQYF. For the CDR3, the DNA is TGTGCCAGCAGTTCCTGGACCACTGGGGCCTACGAGCAGTACTTC.

Note on this clone: Since a much larger clone is just one base distant, this may be a read error. The sample carries other DNA sequences with the same CDR3. The rearrangement uses TRBV6-5 and TRBJ1-2, with a tentative D call TRBD1 (5 bases). Germline assignment: CDR1 MNHEY and CDR2 SVGAGI. This CDR3 comprises 14 residues. The CDR3 coding sequence is TGCGCCAGCAGTTACGTGTCTGGCAGGGACGGCTACACCTTC. This gives the protein CASSYVSGRDGYTF.

The chain links TRBV7-2 to TRBJ2-1; TRBD2 matches 8 bases. This CDR3 region has 16 residues. Unmatched junction bases numbered 11, after V lost 1 base and J lost 9 bases. CDR1 SGHTA and CDR2 FQGNSA come from the germline V gene. The CDR3 DNA reads as TGTGCCAGCAGCTTAGACGCTAGCGGGTGGAAGGCTGAGCAGTTCTTC. The encoded protein is CASSLDASGWKAEQFF. The full variable domain, completed using reference TRBV7-2 and TRBJ2-1, is GAGVSQSPSNKVTEKGKDVELRCDPISGHTALYWYRQSLGQGLEFLIYFQGNSAPDKSGLPSDRFSAERTGGSVSTLTIQRTQQEDSAVYLCASSLDASGWKAEQFFGPGTRLTVL.